The next 17 T cell receptor beta chains were all read from a single sample in a study of tumor and adjacent non-tumor tissue in lung cancer. TCRbeta libraries were built with three rounds of nested PCR, modified from ARM-PCR. Each CDR3 protein is one row after TCRdb ran MiXCR on the multiplex PCR reads. This sample has more than 95,000 distinct CDR3 sequences, with approximately 66% found just once. This sample's RNA came from whole unsorted tissue. The sample taken for sequencing was lung tumor tissue. These receptor sequences come from a young man with non-small cell lung cancer.

This chain joins TRBV24-1 and TRBJ1-1; D is unresolved. CDR1 and CDR2 from the germline V gene are KGHDR and SFDVKD. With 3 bases removed from V and 1 base from J, the gap between germline ends came to 8 bases. This CDR3 is built from 14 residues. The CDR3 bases are TGTGCCACCAGTGATGCCACCGAGAACACTGAAGCTTTCTTT. Its translation: CATSDATENTEAFF.

A note on this clonotype: Germline and junction disagree at one end, which may indicate a read error. V usage is TRBV10-1 and J usage is TRBJ2-3; tentative D call: TRBD2 (5 bases). The CDR3 spans 17 residues. Germline CDR1 reads WNHNN; CDR2 reads SYGVQD (reference sequence). The CDR3 region has the DNA TGCGCCAGCAGTCCTGGGCTGTTAACACCTAGCACATATACGCAGTATTTT. Its translation: CASSPGLLTPSTYTQYF.

For this clonotype: A read error may account for a junction end that differs from germline. This sequence joins TRBV12-3 or TRBV12-4 and TRBJ2-7; D ambiguous. This CDR3 has 14 residues. For the CDR3, the DNA is TGTGCCAGCACTTTGAGGCTGCCCCCCTATGAGCAGTACTTC. Translating gives CASTLRLPPYEQYF.

On this clonotype: The junction and the germline gene differ at one end; a read error may be behind it. The gene calls are TRBV28 and TRBJ1-6; tentatively, D is TRBD1 (5 bases). The CDR3 totals 16 residues. CDR1 and CDR2 (germline): MDHEN, SYDVKM. In DNA, the CDR3 is TGTGCCAGCGGCGTGACAGCAAGCTCCTATAATTCACTCCTCCACTTT. This gives the protein CASGVTASSYNSLLHF. The full variable domain, with the rest looked up from reference TRBV28 and TRBJ1-6, is DVKVTQSSRYLVKRTGEKVFLECVQDMDHENMFWYRQDPGLGLRLIYFSYDVKMKEKGDIPEGYSVSREKKERFSLILESASTNQTSMYLCASGVTASSYNSLLHFGNGTRLTVT.

Concerning this clonotype itself: A much larger clone is a single base away; this may be a read error. The rearrangement links TRBV20-1 to TRBJ2-1; 9 positions agree with TRBD2. The CDR3 has 15 amino acids. Germline V CDR1 and CDR2: DFQATT, SNEGSKA (reference sequence). CDR3 in DNA: TGCATTGCCCGACCGATAGCGGGGGTCTACAATGAGCAGTTCTTC. Its protein product is CIARPIAGVYNEQFF.

The chain joins TRBV13 to TRBJ2-7; 13 bases fit TRBD2. The CDR3 covers 14 residues. J was trimmed by 3 bases and V by 6 bases; bases with no gene match: 2. Per the germline V gene, CDR1 is PRHDT and CDR2 is FYEKMQ (reference sequence). CDR3 DNA sequence: TGTGCCAGCAGATGGACTAGCGGGAGCTACGAGCAGTACTTC. Its protein is CASRWTSGSYEQYF. The complete variable domain, with remaining parts taken from reference TRBV13 and TRBJ2-7, reads AAGVIQSPRHLIKEKRETATLKCYPIPRHDTVYWYQQGPGQDPQFLISFYEKMQSDKGSIPDRFSAQQFSDYHSELNMSSLELGDSALYFCASRWTSGSYEQYFGPGTRLTVT.

This clonotype came up many times. V gene TRBV6-6 combines with J gene TRBJ2-1; the D is unclear. Germline V gives CDR1 MNHNY, CDR2 SVGAGI (reference sequence). This CDR3 contains 14 residues. Trimming left V 6 bases short and J 5 bases short, with 14 bases between. The CDR3, as DNA: TGTGCCAGCAGCCCGCGGACGGTAAACAATGAGCAGTTCTTC. This translates into CASSPRTVNNEQFF.

With respect to this clonotype: A read error may be the cause here, since a much bigger clone is one base away. CDR3 sequence reads: CASSGTRDMCSGGNTIYF. Here the CDR3 DNA reads TGTGCCAGCAGTGGGACCAGGGATATGTGTAGTGGCGGAAACACCATATATTTT. This rearrangement joins TRBV12-3 or TRBV12-4 to TRBJ1-3, with D possibly TRBD1 on 5 matching bases. This CDR3 has 18 residues. Between the trimmed V and J ends, which lost 5 bases and 4 bases, there was a span of 24 bases.

In the case of this clonotype: One end of the junction varies from germline; a read error may be responsible. The rearrangement links TRBV11-2 to TRBJ2-7; D assignment may be TRBD1 or TRBD2 (6 bases each). The germline V gene encodes CDR1 SGHAT and CDR2 FQNNGV. The CDR3 length is 12 residues. CDR3 loop: CTSSSLSRGGHF. CDR3 nucleotides: TGTACTAGCAGCTCACTTTCCAGGGGTGGGCACTTC.

This clonotype was counted between two and nine times. A much larger clone lies a single base off, so this may be a read error. Because it lacks the conserved phenylalanine or tryptophan at the end, this CDR3 is likely a read error. The chain combines TRBV20-1 with TRBJ2-3; D may be TRBD1 (5 bases). CDR3 length equals 14 residues. CDR1 and CDR2 (germline): DFQATT, SNEGSKA (reference sequence). Trimming cost V 1 base and J 5 bases, with 13 bases left between them. The CDR3 region is CSARVVSQGDTQYY. CDR3 coding DNA: TGCAGTGCTAGAGTGGTCAGTCAGGGAGATACGCAGTATTAT.

In the case of this clonotype: A much larger clone lies a single base off, so this may be a read error. This chain joins TRBV6-2 or TRBV6-3 and TRBJ2-3; 8 bases map to TRBD2. CDR1 and CDR2 (germline): MNHEY, SVGEGT. After removal of 2 bases from V and 2 bases from J, the junction contained 3 bases not matched to a gene. This CDR3 is 15 amino acids long. CDR3 coding DNA: TGTGCCAGCAGTTACCTGCGGGAGGACACAGATACGCAGTATTTT. This encodes CASSYLREDTDTQYF.

Comments on this clonotype: With a much larger clone just one base away, this may be a read error. V usage is TRBV4-3 and J usage is TRBJ1-6; D may be TRBD1 (6 bases). The CDR3 covers 16 residues. CDR1 LGHNA and CDR2 YSLEER come from the germline V gene. CDR3 residues: CASSQGGTSYKSPLHF. Here the CDR3 DNA reads TGCGCCAGCAGCCAAGGAGGGACATCTTATAAATCACCCCTCCACTTT.

About this clonotype: A read error is likely, as this CDR3 ends without the conserved phenylalanine or tryptophan. This rearrangement joins TRBV6-7 to TRBJ1-5; TRBD1 matches at 10 bases. TRBV6-7 is marked as an open reading frame, function uncertain. Trimming cost V 1 base and J 3 bases; bases outside gene matches: 9. The CDR3 is 18 amino acids. This CDR3 reads CASSYLPRTGGLNQPQHY. DNA for the CDR3: TGTGCCAGCAGTTACTTGCCGAGGACAGGGGGACTCAATCAGCCCCAGCATTAT.

Of note for this clonotype: A read error may account for a junction end that differs from germline. The chain carries TRBV4-1 and TRBJ2-7, with 12 bases lining up with TRBD2. Germline values: CDR1 MGHRA, CDR2 YSYEKL. This CDR3 is 18 amino acids long. The CDR3 protein is CASSQLPTSGGTSYGQYF. CDR3 coding DNA: TGCGCCAGCAGTCAATTGCCGACTAGCGGGGGCACTTCCTACGGGCAGTACTTC.

As to this clonotype: Being one base from a much bigger clone, this may be a read error. This chain connects TRBV29-1 to TRBJ2-4, with D tentatively TRBD2 (5 bases). Per the germline V gene, CDR1 is SQVTM and CDR2 is ANQGSEA. The length of the CDR3 is 11 residues. V lost 3 bases and J 15 bases, leaving 15 bases between the germline ends. CDR3 coding DNA: TGCAGCGTTGATCTAGTAGGCACTAGGTACTTC. It codes for CSVDLVGTRYF.

About this clonotype itself: A read error may be the cause here, since a much bigger clone is one base away. The rearrangement joins TRBV7-9 to TRBJ2-5; TRBD1 agrees at 7 bases. This CDR3 contains 14 residues. V was pared by 3 bases and J by 0 bases, with 1 base of the junction left unmatched. Germline V gene data show CDR1 as SEHNR and CDR2 as FQNEAQ (reference sequence). DNA of the CDR3: TGTGCCAGCAGCTTCGGACAGGACCAAGAGACCCAGTACTTC. Translating it yields CASSFGQDQETQYF.

As concerns this clonotype: A read error may explain this, as a much larger clone is one base away. The chain recombines TRBV24-1 with TRBJ2-2; D remains ambiguous. The CDR3 has 15 amino acids. Trimming removed 1 base from V and 3 bases from J, with 8 bases in between. CDR1 and CDR2 from the germline V gene are KGHDR and SFDVKD. The CDR3 region is CATSDLHGDTGELFF. In nucleotides, the CDR3 is TGTGCCACCAGTGATTTACATGGGGACACCGGGGAGCTGTTTTTT.